This T cell receptor (beta chain) was identified during a study of graft-versus-host responses after intestinal transplantation. Overall study: Among the recipients, transplants were multivisceral, liver-intestinal, or isolated intestinal.

Germline V gene lookup returns CDR1 LNHDA and CDR2 SQIVND (reference sequence). This CDR3 region has 13 residues. V gave up 6 bases and J gave up 6 bases; unmatched junction bases: 5. Sequenced by immunoSEQ multiplex PCR; TCRdb stores in-frame clones only, minus some. The data hold roughly 69,000 clones, with roughly 92% observed a single time. The source material was bone marrow, sampled approximately 100 weeks after intestinal transplantation. This chain connects TRBV19 to TRBJ2-1; the match to TRBD2 covers 7 bases. The sequence came from a human patient who received an intestinal transplant, so some T cells may come from the graft donor. The CDR3 sequence is CASSRDYVNEQFF. For the CDR3, the DNA is TGTGCCAGTAGCCGGGACTATGTCAATGAGCAGTTCTTC.